These 14 T cell receptor beta chains were sequenced from one sample in a study of blood T cell repertoires in COVID-19. Here immunoSEQ multiplex PCR was the method, and the copy in TCRdb shows in-frame clones only, minus some. The profile shows 110,000 to 150,000 clones, under 85% of them singletons. The sequencing sample was made of PBMCs or T cells enriched from blood (not recorded which). The receptors here all came from a woman between 18 and 29 years old who had been exposed to COVID-19.

The rearrangement uses TRBV4-3 and TRBJ2-7; 12 bases are shared with TRBD2. CDR3 length: 15 residues. CDR1 and CDR2 (germline): LGHNA, YSLEER. V trimming: 2 bases; J trimming: 2 bases; junction bases outside the gene matches: 1. CDR3 bases: TGCGCCAGCAGCCAATCTAGCGGGAGGGCCTACGAGCAGTACTTC. Its translation: CASSQSSGRAYEQYF.

The CDR3 coding sequence is TGTGCCAGCAGCCCTTCTTTTCAGGGTGGGCAGCCCCAGCATTTT. Its protein product is CASSPSFQGGQPQHF. The chain carries TRBV7-9 and TRBJ1-5; possible D gene TRBD1, 5 bases. V lost 5 bases and J 7 bases, leaving 18 bases between the germline ends. The CDR3 runs to 15 residues. Germline-derived CDR1 and CDR2 are SEHNR and FQNEAQ (reference sequence).

This clone is a singleton in its sample. The chain carries TRBV29-1 and TRBJ1-3; TRBD1 matches 11 bases. This CDR3 comprises 16 residues. V lost 6 bases and J lost 1; bases outside the gene matches: 8. Germline lookup yields CDR1 SQVTM and CDR2 ANQGSEA. The CDR3 DNA reads TGCAGCGTGTTGGGACAGGGGGAAGTATCTGGAAACACCATATATTTT. This encodes CSVLGQGEVSGNTIYF.

V usage is TRBV11-2 and J usage is TRBJ2-1; D unclear. Germline CDR1 is SGHAT and CDR2 is FQNNGV. The CDR3 runs to 15 residues. Trimming left V 1 base short and J 6 bases short, with 13 bases between. CDR3 amino acids: CASSLALEPFNEQFF. Here the CDR3 DNA reads TGTGCCAGCAGCTTAGCCCTAGAGCCATTCAATGAGCAGTTCTTC.

The table lists this clone with a few counts. The V gene is TRBV7-3, the J gene TRBJ1-1; D might be TRBD1 (5 bases). Deletions cut 2 bases from V and 1 base from J, with 11 bases between. The length of the CDR3 is 15 residues. Germline V gives CDR1 SGHTA, CDR2 FQGTGA. The CDR3 bases are TGTGCCAGCAGCTTAGGTCAGGGATCGAACACTGAAGCTTTCTTT. Translation: CASSLGQGSNTEAFF.

The chain couples TRBV29-1 to TRBJ2-7; unclear D gene. Per germline, CDR1 SQVTM and CDR2 ANQGSEA. V was pared by 2 bases and J by 0 bases, with 8 bases between. The CDR3 spans 13 residues. The CDR3: CSVETAFSYEQYF. CDR3 in DNA: TGCAGCGTTGAAACAGCTTTCTCCTACGAGCAGTACTTC.

This chain joins TRBV30 and TRBJ1-6, with 7 nucleotides matching TRBD1. CDR3 length: 14 amino acids. The germline CDR1 and CDR2 sequences are GTSNPN and SVGIG (reference sequence). V lost 3 bases and J lost 5; bases outside the gene matches: 4. The CDR3 DNA reads TGTGCCTGGAGCCAGACAGGGAATAATTCACCCCTCCACTTT. Its protein is CAWSQTGNNSPLHF.

CDR3 sequence: CASSIDSLAGRRSNQPQHF. The DNA for the CDR3 is TGTGCCAGTAGTATCGACTCCCTGGCAGGGAGGCGGAGCAATCAGCCCCAGCATTTT. V is TRBV19 and J is TRBJ1-5; tentative D call: TRBD1 (5 bases). The CDR3 contains 19 residues. Germline lookup yields CDR1 LNHDA and CDR2 SQIVND (reference sequence). V was pared by 3 bases and J by 1 base, with 22 bases between.

The CDR3 DNA follows: TGTGCCAGCAGCTTCCGGCAGGGGGCAGTGATAGCGGGAGCCAATGAGCAGTTCTTC. Its translation is CASSFRQGAVIAGANEQFF. V and J are TRBV11-2 and TRBJ2-1; a weak D match, TRBD2 (9 bases). V lost 3 bases and J lost 6, with 27 bases in between. CDR3 length: 19 amino acids. Germline loops: CDR1 SGHAT, CDR2 FQNNGV.

The J gene is TRBJ1-3, the V gene TRBV3-1 (or the pseudogene TRBV3-2), with TRBD1 as a possible D gene (6 bases). V was trimmed by 3 bases and J by 2 bases, leaving 11 bases between them. Germline lookup yields CDR1 LGHDT and CDR2 YNNKEL (reference sequence). The CDR3 is made up of 15 amino acids. CDR3: CASSHDRSPGNTIYF. CDR3 nucleotides: TGTGCCAGCAGCCATGACAGGTCCCCTGGAAACACCATATATTTT.

This clone was seen a few times. The chain joins TRBV5-4 to TRBJ2-2, with 9 nucleotides matching TRBD2. This CDR3 has 16 residues. CDR1 is SGHNT and CDR2 is YYREEE in the germline V gene (reference sequence). With 2 bases clipped from V and 2 bases from J, the junction kept 4 bases outside the gene matches. The CDR3 nucleotides read TGTGCCAGCAGCTTCGCGGGAGGGAAAAACACCGGGGAGCTGTTTTTT. Its protein is CASSFAGGKNTGELFF.

The V and J genes are TRBV3-1 (or the pseudogene TRBV3-2) and TRBJ2-1, with TRBD2 identical over 7 bases. V gave up 6 bases and J gave up 7 bases; unmatched junction bases: 12. Germline V gives CDR1 LGHDT, CDR2 YNNKEL (reference sequence). This CDR3 region has 15 residues. CDR3 loop: CASRPGSGVWNEQFF. The CDR3 DNA follows: TGTGCCAGCAGGCCTGGGAGCGGGGTTTGGAATGAGCAGTTCTTC.

This clone was observed a few times. The V call is TRBV7-2, the J call TRBJ2-1, with D possibly TRBD2 on 6 matching bases. The CDR3 contains 14 residues. The germline V and J ends were trimmed by 8 bases and 2 bases, with 13 bases remaining between them. Germline V lookup: CDR1 SGHTA, CDR2 FQGNSA. The CDR3 sequence: CASLMGGAYNEQFF. The CDR3 coding sequence is TGTGCCAGCTTAATGGGAGGAGCCTACAATGAGCAGTTCTTC.

At least ten counts were recorded for this clone. This sample also contains other DNA sequences that code for the same CDR3. CDR3 protein: CASSATGLVTGELFF. CDR3 bases: TGCGCCAGCAGTGCTACGGGACTAGTAACCGGGGAGCTGTTTTTT. The chain couples TRBV10-2 to TRBJ2-2; 8 bases line up with TRBD2. Germline V gives CDR1 WSHSY, CDR2 SAAADI. V shed 4 bases, J shed 5 bases, and the junction held 6 bases outside the gene matches. CDR3 size: 15 residues.